This passage covers 4 T cell receptor beta chains from one sample sequenced in a study of beta chain features in type 1 diabetes. Every bit of the isolated RNA underwent reverse transcription, so sequencing read expressed TCRB transcripts. This table comes from immunoSEQ multiplex PCR, and its TCRdb copy is limited to in-frame clones, with some not included. The top ten hold roughly 2% of the sample, which has more than 50,000 clones, 59% seen once. Sequences were obtained from Tregs from blood. The source of these receptors is a woman between 18 and 30 years old in good health.

This sequence joins TRBV20-1 and TRBJ2-5; D might be TRBD1 (6 bases). Trimming removed 0 bases from V and 7 bases from J, with 6 bases in between. Germline V gene data show CDR1 as DFQATT and CDR2 as SNEGSKA (reference sequence). The CDR3 covers 11 residues. The CDR3 DNA follows: TGCAGTGCTAGAGAGGGGGCGACCCAGTACTTC. Translated, it gives CSAREGATQYF.

This clone was counted once. The chain recombines TRBV4-3 with TRBJ2-1, with 11 positions matching TRBD2. The trim removed 5 bases at V and 9 bases at J, leaving 6 bases unmatched. The germline gives CDR1 LGHNA, CDR2 YSLEER. The CDR3 consists of 14 residues. The DNA of the CDR3 is TGCGCCAGCAGCGCTAGCGGGGGGTACGGTGAGCAGTTCTTC. Translation gives CASSASGGYGEQFF.

The chain combines TRBV7-2 with TRBJ2-4, with a weak D call TRBD1 (5 bases). The V gene's germline CDR1 is SGHTA and CDR2 FQGNSA. Trimming took off 1 base at V and 7 bases at J, with 11 bases between the two ends. The CDR3 sequence is 14 residues long. CDR3 sequence: CASSLGQQDNIQYF. The CDR3 nucleotides are TGTGCCAGCAGCTTAGGACAGCAGGACAACATTCAGTACTTC.

This clone has only a few counts. The chain couples TRBV6-6 to TRBJ2-7, with TRBD1 matching 7 bases. J gave up 2 bases and V 5 bases, and 3 bases lay outside the gene matches. The CDR3 spans 13 residues. The germline V gene encodes CDR1 MNHNY and CDR2 SVGAGI (reference sequence). The CDR3: CASSAGTAYEQYF. CDR3 bases: TGTGCCAGCAGTGCCGGGACAGCCTACGAGCAGTACTTC.